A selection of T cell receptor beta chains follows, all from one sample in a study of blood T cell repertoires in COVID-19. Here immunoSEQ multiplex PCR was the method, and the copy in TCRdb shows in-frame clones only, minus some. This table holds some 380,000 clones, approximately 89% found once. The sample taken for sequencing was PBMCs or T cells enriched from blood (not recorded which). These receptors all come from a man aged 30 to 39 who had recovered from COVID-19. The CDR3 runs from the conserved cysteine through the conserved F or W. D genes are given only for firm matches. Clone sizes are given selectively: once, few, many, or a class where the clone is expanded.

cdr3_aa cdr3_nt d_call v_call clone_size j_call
CASSVSQGASGNTIYF TGTGCCAGCAGCGTTAGTCAGGGGGCCTCTGGAAACACCATATATTTT TRBD1 TRBV9 once TRBJ1-3
CASNFDRVGYQPQHF TGTGCCAGTAACTTTGACAGGGTAGGTTATCAGCCCCAGCATTTT TRBD1 TRBV19 - TRBJ1-5
CASSRGDRDEQYF TGCGCCAGCAGCCGAGGGGACAGGGACGAGCAGTACTTC TRBD1 TRBV5-1 - TRBJ2-7
CASSPRADGVSGNTIYF TGTGCCAGCTCACCCCGAGCTGACGGAGTCTCTGGAAACACCATATATTTT - TRBV18 - TRBJ1-3
CAISESGALGEKLFF TGTGCCATCAGTGAGTCGGGGGCGCTGGGTGAAAAACTGTTTTTT - TRBV10-3 - TRBJ1-4
CASRDRGGQRTLNTEAFF TGCGCCAGCAGGGATAGGGGGGGGCAAAGGACCCTGAACACTGAAGCTTTCTTT - TRBV10-2 - TRBJ1-1
CASSLGTAAPYGYTF TGTGCCAGCAGCCTTGGGACAGCGGCCCCCTATGGCTACACCTTC TRBD1 TRBV11-2 - TRBJ1-2
CASSEDPQGAGDTEAFF TGTGCCAGCAGCGAAGATCCACAGGGGGCCGGGGACACTGAAGCTTTCTTT - TRBV21-1 - TRBJ1-1
CASSYKGISLSQDTQYF TGTGCCAGCAGTTATAAGGGGATCTCTCTCTCTCAGGATACGCAGTATTTT - TRBV6-9 - TRBJ2-3
CASSIRDRQETQYF TGTGCCAGTAGTATCCGGGACAGGCAAGAGACCCAGTACTTC TRBD1 TRBV19 - TRBJ2-5
CASSIIGQLTGELFF TGTGCCAGTAGTATAATTGGTCAGTTAACCGGGGAGCTGTTTTTT - TRBV19 - TRBJ2-2
CAWSRSEGSYEQYF TGTGCCTGGAGTAGGTCGGAGGGCTCCTACGAGCAGTACTTC - TRBV30 few TRBJ2-7
CASSSKTISGLGGYTF TGTGCCAGCAGTTCGAAAACCATTTCGGGGTTGGGTGGCTACACCTTC - TRBV27 - TRBJ1-2
CASSIGLGSQNTEAFF TGTGCCAGTAGTATAGGATTGGGCAGCCAAAACACTGAAGCTTTCTTT - TRBV19 - TRBJ1-1
CATSDATSGGAETQYF TGTGCCACCAGTGATGCAACTAGCGGGGGGGCCGAGACCCAGTACTTC TRBD2 TRBV24-1 - TRBJ2-5
CASSWPGQNTEAFF TGTGCCAGCAGCTGGCCGGGACAGAACACTGAAGCTTTCTTT - TRBV5-5 - TRBJ1-1
CASSPGQGVYF TGTGCCAGCAGTCCCGGACAGGGGGTTTACTTC TRBD1 TRBV12-3/TRBV12-4 - TRBJ2-5
CASSLQGNYGYTF TGTGCCAGCAGCTTACAGGGGAACTATGGCTACACCTTC - TRBV7-2 - TRBJ1-2
CASSDSVIGEQFF TGTGCCAGCTCAGACTCCGTAATTGGTGAGCAGTTCTTC - TRBV18 - TRBJ2-1
CASSLFRDKGGELFF TGCGCCAGCAGCTTGTTCCGGGATAAGGGCGGGGAGCTGTTTTTT - TRBV5-1 - TRBJ2-2
CASSQSSYGYTF TGTGCCAGCAGTCAGTCCAGTTATGGCTACACCTTC - TRBV28 - TRBJ1-2
CASSQAQVPYNEQFF TGCGCCAGCAGCCAGGCCCAGGTCCCCTACAATGAGCAGTTCTTC - TRBV4-1 - TRBJ2-1
CASSFADSQETQYF TGTGCCAGCAGCTTCGCGGATAGTCAAGAGACCCAGTACTTC - TRBV7-9 - TRBJ2-5
CASRADRDSPLHF TGTGCCAGTAGAGCCGACAGGGATTCACCCCTCCACTTT TRBD1 TRBV19 - TRBJ1-6
CASGEAVNTEAFF TGTGCCAGTGGGGAAGCGGTGAACACTGAAGCTTTCTTT - TRBV3-1/TRBV3-2 - TRBJ1-1
CASSPPGQGYTEAFF TGTGCCAGCTCGCCTCCGGGACAGGGGTATACTGAAGCTTTCTTT TRBD1 TRBV18 - TRBJ1-1
CASSLGGGGDEKLFF TGTGCCAGCAGCTTAGGGGGGGGTGGCGATGAAAAACTGTTTTTT - TRBV5-4 once TRBJ1-4
CASSESSTSYEQYF TGTGCCAGCAGTGAATCCAGTACCTCCTACGAGCAGTACTTC - TRBV25-1 - TRBJ2-7
CASSPWAGSSYEQYF TGTGCCAGCAGTCCATGGGCAGGCAGCTCCTACGAGCAGTACTTC - TRBV27 - TRBJ2-7
CASSFRGTATIGYTF TGTGCCAGCAGCTTTAGGGGGACAGCCACTATCGGCTACACCTTC TRBD1 TRBV5-6 - TRBJ1-2
CASTKTRAGQGAQPQHF TGTGCCAGTACCAAGACTAGGGCGGGACAGGGGGCTCAGCCCCAGCATTTT TRBD1 TRBV19 - TRBJ1-5
CASGPDREGNTIYF TGTGCCAGCGGACCAGACAGGGAGGGAAACACCATATATTTT TRBD1 TRBV2 - TRBJ1-3
CSVMGGGVGADTQYF TGCAGCGTGATGGGCGGAGGGGTTGGGGCAGATACGCAGTATTTT - TRBV29-1 - TRBJ2-3
CASKQGPFFINQPQHF TGTGCCAGCAAACAGGGGCCCTTCTTCATTAATCAGCCCCAGCATTTT TRBD1 TRBV5-8 - TRBJ1-5
CAWSPWDRGEMNTEAFF TGTGCCTGGAGTCCCTGGGACAGGGGGGAGATGAACACTGAAGCTTTCTTT TRBD1 TRBV30 once TRBJ1-1
CASRDRGANSNQPQHF TGCGCCAGCAGAGACAGGGGCGCTAATAGCAATCAGCCCCAGCATTTT TRBD1 TRBV10-2 - TRBJ1-5
CASSYSTGGYGYTF TGTGCCAGCAGTTACTCGACCGGGGGCTATGGCTACACCTTC - TRBV6-2/TRBV6-3 - TRBJ1-2
CSAKRGQGSSPLHF TGCAGCGCTAAAAGGGGACAGGGGTCATCACCCCTCCACTTT TRBD1 TRBV29-1 - TRBJ1-6
CASSDRGSYEQYF TGTGCCAGTAGTGACAGGGGTTCCTACGAGCAGTACTTC TRBD1 TRBV19 - TRBJ2-7
CATARGLSTDTQYF TGTGCCACCGCTCGAGGTCTAAGCACAGATACGCAGTATTTT - TRBV7-2 - TRBJ2-3